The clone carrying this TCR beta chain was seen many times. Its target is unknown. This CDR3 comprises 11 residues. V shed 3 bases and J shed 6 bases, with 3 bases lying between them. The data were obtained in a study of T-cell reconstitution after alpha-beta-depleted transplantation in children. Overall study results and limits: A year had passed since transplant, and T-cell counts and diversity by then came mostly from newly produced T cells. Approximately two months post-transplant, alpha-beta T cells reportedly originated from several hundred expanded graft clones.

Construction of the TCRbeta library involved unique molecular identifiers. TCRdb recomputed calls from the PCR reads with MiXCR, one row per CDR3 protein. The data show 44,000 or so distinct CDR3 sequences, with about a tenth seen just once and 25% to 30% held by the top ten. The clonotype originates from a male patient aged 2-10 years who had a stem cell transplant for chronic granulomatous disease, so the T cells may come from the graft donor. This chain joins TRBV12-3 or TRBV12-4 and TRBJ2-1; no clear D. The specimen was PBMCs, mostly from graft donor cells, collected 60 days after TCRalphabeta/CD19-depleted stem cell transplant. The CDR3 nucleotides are TGTGCCAGCAGTTTGCTCAATGAGCAGTTCTTC. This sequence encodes CASSLLNEQFF.